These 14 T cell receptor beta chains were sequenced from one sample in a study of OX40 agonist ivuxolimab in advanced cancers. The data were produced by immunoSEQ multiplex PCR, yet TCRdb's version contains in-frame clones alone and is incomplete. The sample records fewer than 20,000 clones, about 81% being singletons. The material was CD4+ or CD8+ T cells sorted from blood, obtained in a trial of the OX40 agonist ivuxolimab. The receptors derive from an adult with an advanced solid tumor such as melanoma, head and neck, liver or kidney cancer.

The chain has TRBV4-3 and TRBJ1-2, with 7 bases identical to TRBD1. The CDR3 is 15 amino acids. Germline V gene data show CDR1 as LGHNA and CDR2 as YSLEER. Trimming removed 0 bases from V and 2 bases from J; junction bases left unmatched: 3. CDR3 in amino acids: CASSQDETGNYGYTF. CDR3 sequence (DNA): TGCGCCAGCAGCCAAGATGAGACAGGGAACTATGGCTACACCTTC.

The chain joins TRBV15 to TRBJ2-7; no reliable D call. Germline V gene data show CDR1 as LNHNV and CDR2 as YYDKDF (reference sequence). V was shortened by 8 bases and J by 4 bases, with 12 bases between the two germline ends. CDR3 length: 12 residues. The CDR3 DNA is TGTGCCACCGGAGACACAAGTTACGAGCAGTACTTC. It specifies CATGDTSYEQYF.

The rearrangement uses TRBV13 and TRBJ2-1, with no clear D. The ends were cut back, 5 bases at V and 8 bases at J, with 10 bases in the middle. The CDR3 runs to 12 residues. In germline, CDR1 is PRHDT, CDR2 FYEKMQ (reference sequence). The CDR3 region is CASSRVGDEQFF. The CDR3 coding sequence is TGTGCCAGCAGCCGCGTGGGTGATGAGCAGTTCTTC.

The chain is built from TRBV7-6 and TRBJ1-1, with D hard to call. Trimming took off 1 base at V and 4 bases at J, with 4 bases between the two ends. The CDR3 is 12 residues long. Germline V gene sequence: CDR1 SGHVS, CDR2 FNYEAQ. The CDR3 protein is CASSLDTTEAFF. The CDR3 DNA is TGTGCCAGCAGCTTAGACACCACTGAAGCTTTCTTT.

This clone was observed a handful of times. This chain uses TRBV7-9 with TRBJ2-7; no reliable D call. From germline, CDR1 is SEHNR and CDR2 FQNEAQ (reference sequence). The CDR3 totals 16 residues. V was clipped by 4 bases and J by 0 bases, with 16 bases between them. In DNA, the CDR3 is TGTGCCAGCAGCTCCGTCGACTCCCTGAGCTCCTACGAGCAGTACTTC. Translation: CASSSVDSLSSYEQYF.

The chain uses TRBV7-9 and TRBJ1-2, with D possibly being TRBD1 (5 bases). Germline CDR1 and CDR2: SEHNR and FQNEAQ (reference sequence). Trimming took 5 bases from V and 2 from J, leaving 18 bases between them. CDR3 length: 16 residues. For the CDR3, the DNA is TGTGCCAGCAGCGGGACCGGGACTCCACTAAACTATGGCTACACCTTC. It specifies CASSGTGTPLNYGYTF.

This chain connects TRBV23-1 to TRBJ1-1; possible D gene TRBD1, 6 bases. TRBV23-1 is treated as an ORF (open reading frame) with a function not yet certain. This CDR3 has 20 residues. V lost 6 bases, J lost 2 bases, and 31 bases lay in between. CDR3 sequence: CASSPNRVGQGMRVNTEAFF. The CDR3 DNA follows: TGCGCCAGCAGCCCGAATAGGGTCGGGCAGGGGATGAGGGTTAACACTGAAGCTTTCTTT.

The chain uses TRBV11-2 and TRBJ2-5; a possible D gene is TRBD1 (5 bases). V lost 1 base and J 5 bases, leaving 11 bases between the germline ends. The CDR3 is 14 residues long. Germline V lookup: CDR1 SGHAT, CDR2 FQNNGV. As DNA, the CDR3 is TGTGCCAGCAGCTTAGTAGCAGGGATTGAGACCCAGTACTTC. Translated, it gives CASSLVAGIETQYF. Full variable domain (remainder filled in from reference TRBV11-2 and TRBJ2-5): EAGVAQSPRYKIIEKRQSVAFWCNPISGHATLYWYQQILGQGPKLLIQFQNNGVVDDSQLPKDRFSAERLKGVDSTLKIQPAKLEDSAVYLCASSLVAGIETQYFGPGTRLLVL.

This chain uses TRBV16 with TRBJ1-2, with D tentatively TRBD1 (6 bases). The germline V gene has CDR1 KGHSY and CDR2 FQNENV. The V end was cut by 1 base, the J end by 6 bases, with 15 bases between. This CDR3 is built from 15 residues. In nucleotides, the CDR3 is TGTGCCAGCAGCCAATATTTGGGGGCGCCGGATGGCTACACCTTC. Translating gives CASSQYLGAPDGYTF.

In DNA, the CDR3 is TGTGCCAGCAGTTTATTGGGTCATCTGGGGGCGGCTGGGGCCAACGTCCTGACTTTC. Its protein is CASSLLGHLGAAGANVLTF. The chain employs TRBV27 and TRBJ2-6; perhaps TRBD1 as D (6 bases). In germline, CDR1 is MNHEY, CDR2 SMNVEV (reference sequence). There are 19 residues in the CDR3. V lost 1 base to trimming and J lost 2 bases, with 18 bases between them. Combining the CDR3 with reference TRBV27 and TRBJ2-6 gives the whole variable domain EAQVTQNPRYLITVTGKKLTVTCSQNMNHEYMSWYRQDPGLGLRQIYYSMNVEVTDKGDVPEGYKVSRKEKRNFPLILESPSPNQTSLYFCASSLLGHLGAAGANVLTFGAGSRLTVL.

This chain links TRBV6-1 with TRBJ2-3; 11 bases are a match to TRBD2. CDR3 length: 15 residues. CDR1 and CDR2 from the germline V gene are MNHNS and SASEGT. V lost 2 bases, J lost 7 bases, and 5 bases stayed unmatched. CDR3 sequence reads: CASSETSGGSNTQYF. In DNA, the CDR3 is TGTGCCAGCAGTGAAACTAGCGGGGGCTCTAATACGCAGTATTTT.

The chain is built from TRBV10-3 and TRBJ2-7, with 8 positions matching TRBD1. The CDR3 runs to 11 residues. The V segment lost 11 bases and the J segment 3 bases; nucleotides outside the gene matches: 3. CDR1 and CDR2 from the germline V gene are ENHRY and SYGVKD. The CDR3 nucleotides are TGTGCCGGAGGACAGGGCTACGAGCAGTACTTC. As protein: CAGGQGYEQYF.

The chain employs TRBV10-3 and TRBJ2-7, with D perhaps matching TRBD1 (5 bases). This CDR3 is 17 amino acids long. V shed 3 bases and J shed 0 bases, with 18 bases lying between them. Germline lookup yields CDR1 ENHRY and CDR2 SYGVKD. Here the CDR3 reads CAISDQDWTLSSYEQYF. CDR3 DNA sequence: TGTGCCATCAGTGACCAGGATTGGACACTAAGCTCCTACGAGCAGTACTTC.

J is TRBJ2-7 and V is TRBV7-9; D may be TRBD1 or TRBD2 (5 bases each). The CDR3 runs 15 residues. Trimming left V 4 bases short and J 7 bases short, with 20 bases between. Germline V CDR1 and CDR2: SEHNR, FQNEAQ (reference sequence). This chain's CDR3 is CASSSTRDQLSEQYF. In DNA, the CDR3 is TGTGCCAGCAGCTCTACCCGGGACCAGCTTAGTGAGCAGTACTTC.